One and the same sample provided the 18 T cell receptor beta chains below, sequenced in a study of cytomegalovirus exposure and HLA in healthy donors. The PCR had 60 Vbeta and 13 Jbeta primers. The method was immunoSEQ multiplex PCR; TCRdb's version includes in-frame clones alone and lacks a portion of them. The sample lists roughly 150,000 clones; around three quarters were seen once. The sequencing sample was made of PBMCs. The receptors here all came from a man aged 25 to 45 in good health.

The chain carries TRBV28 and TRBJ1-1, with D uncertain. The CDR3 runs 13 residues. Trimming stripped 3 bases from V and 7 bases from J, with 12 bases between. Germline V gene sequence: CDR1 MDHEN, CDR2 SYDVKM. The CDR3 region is CASSFHGGREAFF. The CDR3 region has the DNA TGTGCCAGCAGTTTTCATGGAGGGCGTGAAGCTTTCTTT.

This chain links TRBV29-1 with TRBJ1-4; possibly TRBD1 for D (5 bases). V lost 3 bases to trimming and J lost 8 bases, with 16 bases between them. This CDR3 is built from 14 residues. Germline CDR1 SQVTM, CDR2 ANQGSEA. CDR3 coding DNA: TGCAGCGTTGACTTCCGGGACTCGGGCGAAAAACTGTTTTTT. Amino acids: CSVDFRDSGEKLFF.

The CDR3 here is CASSPTRLNTEAFF. The CDR3 region has the DNA TGTGCCAGCAGTCCCACGCGGCTGAACACTGAAGCTTTCTTT. This sequence joins TRBV27 and TRBJ1-1, with D uncertain. CDR3 size: 14 residues. V was shortened by 5 bases and J by 0 bases, with 10 bases between the two germline ends. Germline V gene sequence: CDR1 MNHEY, CDR2 SMNVEV (reference sequence).

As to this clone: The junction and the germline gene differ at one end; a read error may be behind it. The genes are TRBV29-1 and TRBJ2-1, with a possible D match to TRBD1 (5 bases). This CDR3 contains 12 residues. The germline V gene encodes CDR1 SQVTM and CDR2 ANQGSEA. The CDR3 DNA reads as TGCAGCGTAGAAGACCAGGGAAATGAGCAGTTCTTC. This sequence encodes CSVEDQGNEQFF.

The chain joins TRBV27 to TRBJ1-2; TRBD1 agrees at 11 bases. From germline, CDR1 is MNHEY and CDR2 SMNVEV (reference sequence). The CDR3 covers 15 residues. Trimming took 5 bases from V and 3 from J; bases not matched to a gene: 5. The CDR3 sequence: CASSPGQGGDYGYTF. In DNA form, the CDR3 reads TGTGCCAGCAGTCCGGGACAGGGGGGGGACTATGGCTACACCTTC.

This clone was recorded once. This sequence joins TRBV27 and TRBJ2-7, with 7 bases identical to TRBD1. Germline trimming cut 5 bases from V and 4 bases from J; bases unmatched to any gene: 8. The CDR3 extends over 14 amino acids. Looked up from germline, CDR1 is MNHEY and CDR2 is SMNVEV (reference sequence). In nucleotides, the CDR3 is TGTGCCAGCAGTAGGTCAGGGGGTACTTACGAGCAGTACTTC. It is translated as CASSRSGGTYEQYF.

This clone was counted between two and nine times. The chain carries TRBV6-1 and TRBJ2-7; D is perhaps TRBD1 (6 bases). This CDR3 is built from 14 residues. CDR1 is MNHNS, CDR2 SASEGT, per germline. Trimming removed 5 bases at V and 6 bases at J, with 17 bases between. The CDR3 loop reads CASSPPARGGEQYF. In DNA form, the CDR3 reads TGTGCCAGCAGTCCCCCGGCCAGGGGTGGCGAGCAGTACTTC.

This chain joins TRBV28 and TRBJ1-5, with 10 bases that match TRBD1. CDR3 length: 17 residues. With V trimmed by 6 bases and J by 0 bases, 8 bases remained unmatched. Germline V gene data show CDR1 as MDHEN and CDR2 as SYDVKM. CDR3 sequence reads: CASRPGTGAHSNQPQHF. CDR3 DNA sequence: TGTGCCAGCAGACCCGGGACAGGGGCTCATAGCAATCAGCCCCAGCATTTT.

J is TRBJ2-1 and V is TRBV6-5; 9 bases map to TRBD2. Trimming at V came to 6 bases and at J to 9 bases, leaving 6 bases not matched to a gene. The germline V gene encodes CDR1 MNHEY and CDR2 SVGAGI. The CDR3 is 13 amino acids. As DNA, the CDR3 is TGTGCCAGCAGCCTGGGAGCGGGAGGTGAGCAGTTCTTC. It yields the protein CASSLGAGGEQFF.

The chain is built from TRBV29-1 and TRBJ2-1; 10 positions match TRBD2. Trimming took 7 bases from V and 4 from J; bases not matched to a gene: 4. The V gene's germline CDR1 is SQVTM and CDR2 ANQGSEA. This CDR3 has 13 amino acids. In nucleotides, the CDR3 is TGCAGCGACGGACTAGCGGATTACAATGAGCAGTTCTTC. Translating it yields CSDGLADYNEQFF.

CDR3 in DNA: TGTGCCACCAGCAGAGTTGAAGAGGCTTCCTACGAGCAGTACTTC. Residues: CATSRVEEASYEQYF. This sequence joins TRBV15 and TRBJ2-7, with D unresolved. V dropped 1 base and J dropped 1 base, with 11 bases sitting between them. Looked up from germline, CDR1 is LNHNV and CDR2 is YYDKDF (reference sequence). The CDR3 is made up of 15 amino acids.

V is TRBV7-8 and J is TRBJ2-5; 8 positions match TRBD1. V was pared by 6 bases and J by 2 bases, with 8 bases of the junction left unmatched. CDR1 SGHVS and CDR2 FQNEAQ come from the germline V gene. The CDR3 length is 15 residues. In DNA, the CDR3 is TGTGCCAGCAGTACCCAGGGGGCACGACAAGAGACCCAGTACTTC. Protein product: CASSTQGARQETQYF. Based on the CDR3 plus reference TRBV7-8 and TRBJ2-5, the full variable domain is GAGVSQSPRYKVAKRGQDVALRCDPISGHVSLFWYQQALGQGPEFLTYFQNEAQLDKSGLPSDRFFAERPEGSVSTLKIQRTQQEDSAVYLCASSTQGARQETQYFGPGTRLLVL.

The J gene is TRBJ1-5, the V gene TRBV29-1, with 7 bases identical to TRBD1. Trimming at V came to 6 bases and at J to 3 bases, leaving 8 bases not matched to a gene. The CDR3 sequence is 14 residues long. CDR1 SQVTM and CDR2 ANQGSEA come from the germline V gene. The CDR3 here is CSVQGDSLNQPQHF. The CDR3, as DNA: TGCAGCGTCCAGGGGGACTCCCTCAATCAGCCCCAGCATTTT.

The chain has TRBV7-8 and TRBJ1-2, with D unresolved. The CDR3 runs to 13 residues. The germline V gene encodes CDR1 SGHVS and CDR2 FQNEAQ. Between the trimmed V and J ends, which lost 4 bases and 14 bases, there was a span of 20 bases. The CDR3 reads CASSSEVGPRGTF. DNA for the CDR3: TGTGCCAGCAGCTCAGAGGTAGGGCCGCGAGGGACCTTC.

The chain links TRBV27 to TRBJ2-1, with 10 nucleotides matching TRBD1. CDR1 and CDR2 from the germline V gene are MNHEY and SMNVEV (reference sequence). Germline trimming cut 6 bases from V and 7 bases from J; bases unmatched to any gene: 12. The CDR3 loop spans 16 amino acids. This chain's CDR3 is CASREGPGQGLNEQFF. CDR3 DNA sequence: TGTGCCAGCAGGGAGGGACCGGGACAGGGGTTAAATGAGCAGTTCTTC.

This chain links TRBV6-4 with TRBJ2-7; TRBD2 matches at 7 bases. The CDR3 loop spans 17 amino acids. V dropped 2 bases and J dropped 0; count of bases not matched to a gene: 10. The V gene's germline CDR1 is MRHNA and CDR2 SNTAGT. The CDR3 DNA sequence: TGTGCCAGCAGTGACCTCTTGACTAGCTTTTTCTCCTACGAGCAGTACTTC. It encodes CASSDLLTSFFSYEQYF.

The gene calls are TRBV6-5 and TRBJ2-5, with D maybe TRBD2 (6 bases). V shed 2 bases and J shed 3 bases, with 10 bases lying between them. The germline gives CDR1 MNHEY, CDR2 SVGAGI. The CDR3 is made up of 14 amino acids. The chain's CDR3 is CASSYAEGEETQYF. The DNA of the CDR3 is TGTGCCAGCAGTTACGCGGAGGGAGAAGAGACCCAGTACTTC.

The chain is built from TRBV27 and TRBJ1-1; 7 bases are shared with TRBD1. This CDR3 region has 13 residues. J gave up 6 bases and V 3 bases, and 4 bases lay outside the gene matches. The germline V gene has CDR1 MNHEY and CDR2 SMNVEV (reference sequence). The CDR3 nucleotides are TGTGCCAGCAGTTTTACAGGGGCGTCTGAAGCTTTCTTT. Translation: CASSFTGASEAFF.